This is a list of T cell receptor beta chains from one sample in a study of blood T cell repertoires in COVID-19. Measured with immunoSEQ multiplex PCR; TCRdb has only the in-frame clones, and not every one. The data contain about 87,000 clones, around 85% of them seen just once; the ten biggest clones take up less than 4%. Sequencing input: peripheral blood. The receptor source for this set is an elderly woman with COVID-19, enrolled during active disease. CDR3s include the opening cysteine and the closing phenylalanine or tryptophan. Each record gives: clone size, V gene, D gene, J gene, CDR3 protein, CDR3 DNA. D genes are given only for firm matches. A row's size may be missing; if present it is once, few, many or a size class.

NA	TRBV19	TRBD1	TRBJ1-5	CAREVTGQGCNQPQHF	TGTGCCAGGGAAGTTACGGGACAGGGCTGCAATCAGCCCCAGCATTTT
NA	TRBV6-5	NA	TRBJ1-2	CASSLQGSYTF	TGTGCCAGCAGTCTACAGGGATCCTACACCTTC
NA	TRBV19	NA	TRBJ2-7	CASSIRGPSRLEQYF	TGTGCCAGTAGTATCAGGGGACCTAGTCGGCTCGAGCAGTACTTC
NA	TRBV6-6	NA	TRBJ1-2	CASRAGVENGYTF	TGTGCCAGCAGAGCCGGGGTGGAAAATGGCTACACCTTC
few	TRBV2	NA	TRBJ2-1	CASREIAGGEQFF	TGTGCCAGCAGGGAAATAGCTGGAGGGGAGCAGTTCTTC
NA	TRBV25-1	NA	TRBJ1-2	CASSESGGNYGYTF	TGTGCCAGCAGTGAATCCGGGGGTAACTATGGCTACACCTTC
NA	TRBV12-5	NA	TRBJ1-1	CASSGGGGLKNTEAFF	TGTGCTAGTTCGGGTGGGGGCGGCCTAAAAAACACTGAAGCTTTCTTT
NA	TRBV5-1	TRBD1	TRBJ1-2	CASSPGTGYGYTF	TGCGCCAGCAGCCCAGGGACAGGCTATGGCTACACCTTC
NA	TRBV7-9	TRBD2	TRBJ2-5	CASSFYLAGVETQYF	TGTGCCAGCAGCTTTTATCTAGCGGGGGTAGAGACCCAGTACTTC
NA	TRBV3-1/TRBV3-2	NA	TRBJ2-5	CASSQVGAETQYF	TGTGCCAGCAGCCAGGTGGGGGCAGAGACCCAGTACTTC
NA	TRBV3-1/TRBV3-2	NA	TRBJ2-5	CASSQVQGRQETQYF	TGTGCCAGCAGCCAAGTACAGGGTCGCCAAGAGACCCAGTACTTC
NA	TRBV5-1	NA	TRBJ1-2	CASSPSPFVGVYGYTF	TGCGCCAGCAGCCCCTCACCTTTCGTGGGCGTCTATGGCTACACCTTC
few	TRBV7-2	NA	TRBJ1-2	CASSLVGANYGYTF	TGTGCCAGCAGCTTAGTGGGAGCTAACTATGGCTACACCTTC
NA	TRBV12-3/TRBV12-4	NA	TRBJ2-7	CASSQDRSYEQYF	TGTGCCAGCAGCCAAGACAGGTCCTACGAGCAGTACTTC
NA	TRBV18	TRBD1	TRBJ1-6	CASSPRSGGNSPLHF	TGTGCCAGCTCACCGCGGTCAGGGGGGAATTCACCCCTCCACTTT
NA	TRBV7-9	TRBD1	TRBJ2-7	CASSSPGQGTYEQYF	TGTGCCAGCAGCTCACCGGGACAGGGGACCTACGAGCAGTACTTC
NA	TRBV27	TRBD1	TRBJ1-6	CASSQTGSYNSPLHF	TGTGCCAGCAGTCAGACAGGGTCCTATAATTCACCCCTCCACTTT
NA	TRBV2	NA	TRBJ1-4	CASSENGAGLSEKLFF	TGTGCCAGCAGTGAAAACGGCGCGGGGCTTAGTGAAAAACTGTTTTTT
few	TRBV18	NA	TRBJ1-1	CASSPGTGNTEAFF	TGTGCCAGCTCACCAGGGACTGGGAACACTGAAGCTTTCTTT
NA	TRBV27	NA	TRBJ1-1	CASSWGGRGSTEAFF	TGTGCCAGCAGTTGGGGAGGAAGGGGTAGCACTGAAGCTTTCTTT
once	TRBV19	NA	TRBJ1-5	CASARSWGSNQPQHF	TGTGCCAGTGCCCGGTCTTGGGGCAGCAATCAGCCCCAGCATTTT
NA	TRBV19	NA	TRBJ1-3	CASSRQTASSGNTIYF	TGTGCCAGTAGTAGACAGACGGCAAGCTCTGGAAACACCATATATTTT
NA	TRBV2	NA	TRBJ2-3	CASSRGAAGGLDTQYF	TGTGCCAGCAGTAGGGGGGCGGCAGGGGGTTTGGATACGCAGTATTTT
NA	TRBV7-9	TRBD2	TRBJ2-7	CASRFAGTSGRASEQYF	TGTGCCAGCAGATTCGCCGGGACTAGCGGGAGGGCCTCCGAGCAGTACTTC
NA	TRBV2	TRBD2	TRBJ2-1	CASSERGGYEQFF	TGTGCCAGCAGTGAACGGGGGGGTTATGAGCAGTTCTTC
NA	TRBV9	TRBD2	TRBJ2-7	CASSVGLAGVYEQYF	TGTGCCAGCAGCGTAGGACTGGCGGGAGTCTACGAGCAGTACTTC
NA	TRBV5-1	NA	TRBJ2-7	CASSPPTTGSYEQYF	TGCGCCAGCAGCCCACCCACGACAGGCTCCTACGAGCAGTACTTC
NA	TRBV30	TRBD2	TRBJ2-7	CAGLLAGFYEQYF	TGTGCCGGGCTACTAGCGGGGTTCTACGAGCAGTACTTC
NA	TRBV10-3	NA	TRBJ1-3	CAISVLGGSGNTIYF	TGTGCCATCAGTGTTTTGGGGGGCTCTGGAAACACCATATATTTT
NA	TRBV7-7	TRBD2	TRBJ2-3	CASSLSGGRTDTQYF	TGTGCTAGCAGCTTAAGCGGGGGTCGCACAGATACGCAGTATTTT
NA	TRBV21-1	NA	TRBJ1-4	CASTKAPTNEKLFF	TGTGCCAGCACCAAGGCCCCAACTAATGAAAAACTGTTTTTT
NA	TRBV15	TRBD1	TRBJ2-7	CATSRGGTGSYEQYF	TGTGCCACCAGCAGAGGGGGGACAGGGTCCTACGAGCAGTACTTC
NA	TRBV27	TRBD2	TRBJ2-3	CASSLLSGGSFADTQYF	TGTGCCAGCAGTTTATTGTCCGGCGGGAGCTTCGCAGATACGCAGTATTTT
NA	TRBV2	TRBD2	TRBJ2-2	CATPPAGGPYTGELFF	TGTGCCACCCCCCCAGCGGGGGGGCCCTACACCGGGGAGCTGTTTTTT
NA	TRBV11-2	TRBD1	TRBJ1-2	CASSQGQFYGYTF	TGTGCCAGCAGCCAGGGACAGTTCTATGGCTACACCTTC
NA	TRBV3-1/TRBV3-2	NA	TRBJ1-6	CASSQTGNSPLHF	TGTGCCAGCAGCCAAACAGGGAATTCACCCCTCCACTTT
once	TRBV6-5	TRBD1	TRBJ2-3	CASRRDRGGDTQYF	TGTGCCAGCAGAAGGGACAGGGGCGGAGATACGCAGTATTTT
NA	TRBV2	TRBD1	TRBJ1-2	CASSDMGQELVGSYGYTF	TGTGCCAGCAGTGACATGGGACAGGAATTAGTTGGGAGCTATGGCTACACCTTC
few	TRBV5-1	TRBD2	TRBJ2-7	CASSFRERGYEQYF	TGCGCCAGCAGCTTCCGGGAGCGGGGCTACGAGCAGTACTTC
NA	TRBV5-4	TRBD2	TRBJ2-5	CASSPGGAGGSETQYF	TGTGCCAGCAGCCCCGGGGGAGCGGGGGGATCGGAGACCCAGTACTTC
NA	TRBV9	TRBD2	TRBJ2-1	CASSVGGRAAFF	TGTGCCAGCAGCGTAGGCGGGAGGGCCGCGTTCTTC
NA	TRBV4-2	NA	TRBJ2-5	CASSTGVRGRETQYF	TGTGCCAGCAGCACCGGGGTCAGGGGAAGGGAGACCCAGTACTTC
NA	TRBV2	TRBD1	TRBJ2-7	CASSDPGTGAYVLGEQYF	TGTGCCAGCAGTGATCCCGGGACAGGGGCTTACGTTCTTGGCGAGCAGTACTTC
NA	TRBV5-6	NA	TRBJ2-2	CASSFTGPTGELFF	TGTGCCAGCAGCTTTACAGGACCCACCGGGGAGCTGTTTTTT
NA	TRBV14	NA	TRBJ2-7	CASRPSGGGYEQYF	TGTGCCAGCAGACCTAGCGGAGGGGGTTACGAGCAGTACTTC
NA	TRBV2	TRBD1	TRBJ1-1	CASNRDRNTEAFF	TGTGCCAGCAATAGGGACAGGAACACTGAAGCTTTCTTT
NA	TRBV27	TRBD2	TRBJ2-1	CASSSLAGGFGEQFF	TGTGCCAGCAGTAGCTTAGCGGGGGGGTTCGGTGAGCAGTTCTTC
NA	TRBV27	TRBD2	TRBJ2-2	CASRPLGTGGVLNTGELFF	TGTGCCAGCAGGCCCCTGGGGACGGGAGGGGTATTGAACACCGGGGAGCTGTTTTTT
once	TRBV9	TRBD1	TRBJ1-3	CASSMRTGLDTIYF	TGTGCCAGCAGCATGCGGACAGGGTTAGACACCATATATTTT
NA	TRBV3-1/TRBV3-2	TRBD1	TRBJ1-2	CASSQQGAYGYTF	TGTGCCAGCAGCCAACAGGGGGCCTATGGCTACACCTTC
NA	TRBV15	NA	TRBJ2-2	CATSRDLSGELFF	TGTGCCACCAGCAGAGATCTTTCCGGGGAGCTGTTTTTT
NA	TRBV7-8	NA	TRBJ2-2	CASSLLASTGELFF	TGTGCCAGCAGCTTATTAGCTTCGACCGGGGAGCTGTTTTTT
few	TRBV7-2	TRBD1	TRBJ1-4	CASSWDRGGSNEKLFF	TGTGCCAGCAGCTGGGACAGGGGAGGGTCTAATGAAAAACTGTTTTTT